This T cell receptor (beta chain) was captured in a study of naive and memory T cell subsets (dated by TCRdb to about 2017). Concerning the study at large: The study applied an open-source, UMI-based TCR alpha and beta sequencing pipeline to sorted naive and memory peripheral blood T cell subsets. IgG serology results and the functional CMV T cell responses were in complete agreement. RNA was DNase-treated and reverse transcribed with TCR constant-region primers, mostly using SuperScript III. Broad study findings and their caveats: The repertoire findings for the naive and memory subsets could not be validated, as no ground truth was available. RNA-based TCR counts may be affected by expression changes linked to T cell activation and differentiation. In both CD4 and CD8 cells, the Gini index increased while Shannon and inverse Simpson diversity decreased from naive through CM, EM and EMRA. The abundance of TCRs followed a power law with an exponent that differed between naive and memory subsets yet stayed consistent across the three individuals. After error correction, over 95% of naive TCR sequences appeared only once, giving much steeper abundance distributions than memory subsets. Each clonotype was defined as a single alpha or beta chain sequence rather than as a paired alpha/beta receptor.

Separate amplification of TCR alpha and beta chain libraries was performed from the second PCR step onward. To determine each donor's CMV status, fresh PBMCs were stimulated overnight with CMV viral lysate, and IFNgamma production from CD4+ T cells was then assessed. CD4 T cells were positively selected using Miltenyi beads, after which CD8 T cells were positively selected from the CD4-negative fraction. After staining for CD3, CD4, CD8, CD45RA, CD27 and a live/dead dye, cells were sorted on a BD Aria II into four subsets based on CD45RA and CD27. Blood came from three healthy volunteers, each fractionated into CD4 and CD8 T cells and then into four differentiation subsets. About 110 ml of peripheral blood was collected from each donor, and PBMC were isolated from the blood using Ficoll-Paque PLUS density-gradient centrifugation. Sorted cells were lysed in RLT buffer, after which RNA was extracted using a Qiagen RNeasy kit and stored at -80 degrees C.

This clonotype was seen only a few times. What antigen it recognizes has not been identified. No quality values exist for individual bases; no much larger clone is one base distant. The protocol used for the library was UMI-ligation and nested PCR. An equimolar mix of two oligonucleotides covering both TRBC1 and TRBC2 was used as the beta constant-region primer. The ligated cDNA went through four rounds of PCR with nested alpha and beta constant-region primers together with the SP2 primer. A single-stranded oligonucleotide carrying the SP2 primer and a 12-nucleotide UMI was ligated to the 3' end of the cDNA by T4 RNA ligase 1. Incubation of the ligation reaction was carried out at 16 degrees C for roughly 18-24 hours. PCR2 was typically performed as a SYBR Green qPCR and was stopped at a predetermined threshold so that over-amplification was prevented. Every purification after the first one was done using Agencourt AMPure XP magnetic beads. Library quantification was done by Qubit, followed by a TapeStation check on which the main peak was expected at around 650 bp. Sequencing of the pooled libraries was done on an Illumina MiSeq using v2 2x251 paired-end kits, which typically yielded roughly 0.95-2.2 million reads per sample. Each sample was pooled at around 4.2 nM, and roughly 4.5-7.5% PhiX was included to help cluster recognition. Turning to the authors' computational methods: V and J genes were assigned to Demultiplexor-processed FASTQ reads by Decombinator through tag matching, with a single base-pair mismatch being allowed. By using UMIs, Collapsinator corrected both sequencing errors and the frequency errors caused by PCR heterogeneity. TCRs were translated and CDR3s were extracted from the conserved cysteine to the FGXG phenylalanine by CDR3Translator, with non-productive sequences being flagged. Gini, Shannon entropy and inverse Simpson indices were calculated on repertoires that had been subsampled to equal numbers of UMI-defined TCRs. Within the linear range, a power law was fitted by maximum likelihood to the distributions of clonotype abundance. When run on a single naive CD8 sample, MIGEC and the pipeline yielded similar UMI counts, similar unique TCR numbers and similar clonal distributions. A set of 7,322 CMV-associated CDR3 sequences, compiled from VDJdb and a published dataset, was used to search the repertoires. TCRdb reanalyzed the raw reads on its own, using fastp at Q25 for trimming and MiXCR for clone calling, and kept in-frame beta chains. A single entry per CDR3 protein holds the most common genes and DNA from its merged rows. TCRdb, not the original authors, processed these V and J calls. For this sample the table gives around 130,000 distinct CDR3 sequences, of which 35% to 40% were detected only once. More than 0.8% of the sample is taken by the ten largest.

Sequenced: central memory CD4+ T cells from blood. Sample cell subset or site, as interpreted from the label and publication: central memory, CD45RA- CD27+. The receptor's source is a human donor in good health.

The CDR3 reads CASSLAGGVETQYF. The base sequence is TGTGCCAGCAGCTTAGCGGGAGGGGTGGAGACCCAGTACTTC. Rearrangement joined TRBV7-6 to TRBJ2-5, with 7 junctional bases fitting TRBD2. The CDR3, cysteine through phenylalanine, is 14 amino acids long. Kept here is only the CDR3 DNA, which spans 42 bases and is read in frame from base 1. The junction shows trimming of 0 bases on V and 5 bases on J, and the gene matches do not reach 3 bases of it. CDR1 and CDR2 were assigned from the germline V gene as SGHVS and FNYEAQ.